The 10 T cell receptor beta chains reported below all come from one sample, sequenced in a study of shared clonotypes between healthy human individuals. Sequencing used immunoSEQ multiplex PCR; TCRdb keeps in-frame clones, though not all of them. The data show over 1.5 million clones, with 95% to 99% seen just once and around 0.47% held by the top ten. Material for sequencing was naive CD4+ T cells sorted from blood. Subset here: CD45RA+ positively selected. The source is a man younger than 40 in good health.

Details on this clone: The junction shows a germline mismatch at one end, possibly a read error. V gene TRBV2 combines with J gene TRBJ1-1; 10 positions match TRBD1. Germline V CDR1 and CDR2: SNHLY, FYNNEI. The CDR3 consists of 17 residues. The CDR3 region is CTSTDRGRVSPGTEAFF. In nucleotides, the CDR3 is TGTACCAGCACAGACAGGGGGCGCGTCTCTCCGGGCACTGAAGCTTTCTTT.

The chain's CDR3 is CASSTPGGYGYTF. The CDR3 nucleotides are TGTGCCAGCAGTACCCCAGGGGGCTATGGCTACACCTTC. The V call is TRBV28, the J call TRBJ1-2; TRBD1 agrees at 7 bases. Germline V CDR1 and CDR2: MDHEN, SYDVKM. With V trimmed by 5 bases and J by 4 bases, 4 bases remained unmatched. The CDR3 is made up of 13 amino acids.

The chain recombines TRBV5-6 with TRBJ2-5; possible D gene TRBD2, 6 bases. The CDR3 runs to 16 residues. V gave up 3 bases and J gave up 7 bases, with 22 bases separating them. The germline V gene encodes CDR1 SGHDT and CDR2 YYEEEE. The CDR3 sequence is CASSSVRTMNMGTQYF. CDR3 coding DNA: TGTGCCAGCAGCTCCGTGAGGACTATGAACATGGGGACCCAGTACTTC.

The V call is TRBV27, the J call TRBJ1-5; 9 nucleotides agree with TRBD1. Germline V gene sequence: CDR1 MNHEY, CDR2 SMNVEV (reference sequence). The length of the CDR3 is 15 residues. V lost 2 bases and J lost 4; bases outside the gene matches: 3. The CDR3 is CASSLGQGRNQPQHF. The CDR3 bases are TGTGCCAGCAGTTTAGGACAGGGGCGGAATCAGCCCCAGCATTTT.

The chain links TRBV5-1 to TRBJ2-1; 9 nucleotides align to TRBD2. Per germline, CDR1 SGHRS and CDR2 YFSETQ. Germline trimming cut 4 bases from V and 1 base from J; bases unmatched to any gene: 3. This CDR3 contains 15 residues. The CDR3 sequence is CASSPLAGSYNEQFF. The CDR3 coding sequence is TGCGCCAGCAGCCCGCTAGCGGGATCCTACAATGAGCAGTTCTTC. The whole variable domain, remainder taken from reference TRBV5-1 and TRBJ2-1, is KAGVTQTPRYLIKTRGQQVTLSCSPISGHRSVSWYQQTPGQGLQFLFEYFSETQRNKGNFPGRFSGRQFSNSRSEMNVSTLELGDSALYLCASSPLAGSYNEQFFGPGTRLTVL.

The chain uses TRBV2 and TRBJ2-5, with 7 bases matching TRBD2. Germline values: CDR1 SNHLY, CDR2 FYNNEI. The CDR3 is 13 amino acids. V dropped 6 bases and J dropped 4; count of bases not matched to a gene: 5. In DNA, the CDR3 is TGTGCCAGCAGCCCCCCGGGGGGAGAGACCCAGTACTTC. Residues: CASSPPGGETQYF.

The chain carries TRBV9 and TRBJ2-1, with D possibly being TRBD1 (6 bases). Germline assignment: CDR1 SGDLS and CDR2 YYNGEE. The ends were cut back, 1 base at V and 5 bases at J, with 19 bases in the middle. The CDR3 runs to 17 residues. CDR3 sequence reads: CASSVLTPGQTNNEQFF. The CDR3 nucleotides read TGTGCCAGCAGCGTATTGACCCCCGGACAGACTAACAATGAGCAGTTCTTC.

This clone appeared once. The chain combines TRBV4-1 with TRBJ1-5, with TRBD1 identical over 7 bases. Unmatched junction bases numbered 4, after V lost 1 base and J lost 4 bases. The V gene's germline CDR1 is MGHRA and CDR2 YSYEKL. This CDR3 contains 15 residues. The CDR3 DNA reads as TGCGCCAGCAGCCAAGGGACAGGACGTAATCAGCCCCAGCATTTT. Amino acids: CASSQGTGRNQPQHF.

The chain links TRBV29-1 to TRBJ2-1; TRBD2 agrees at 13 bases. CDR1 SQVTM and CDR2 ANQGSEA come from the germline V gene. V gave up 2 bases and J gave up 9 bases; unmatched junction bases: 7. This CDR3 region has 15 residues. This CDR3 reads CSVEFGLAGVGEQFF. In nucleotides, the CDR3 is TGCAGCGTTGAATTCGGACTAGCGGGGGTGGGTGAGCAGTTCTTC.

CDR3 amino acids: CASRKVAGFETQYF. In nucleotides, the CDR3 is TGTGCCAGCAGGAAAGTAGCGGGATTTGAGACCCAGTACTTC. The genes are TRBV2 and TRBJ2-5; 8 nucleotides match TRBD2. J lost 5 bases, V lost 6 bases, and 8 bases had no gene match. In germline, CDR1 is SNHLY, CDR2 FYNNEI. The CDR3 covers 14 residues. Combining the CDR3 with reference TRBV2 and TRBJ2-5 gives the whole variable domain EPEVTQTPSHQVTQMGQEVILRCVPISNHLYFYWYRQILGQKVEFLVSFYNNEISEKSEIFDDQFSVERPDGSNFTLKIRSTKLEDSAMYFCASRKVAGFETQYFGPGTRLLVL.